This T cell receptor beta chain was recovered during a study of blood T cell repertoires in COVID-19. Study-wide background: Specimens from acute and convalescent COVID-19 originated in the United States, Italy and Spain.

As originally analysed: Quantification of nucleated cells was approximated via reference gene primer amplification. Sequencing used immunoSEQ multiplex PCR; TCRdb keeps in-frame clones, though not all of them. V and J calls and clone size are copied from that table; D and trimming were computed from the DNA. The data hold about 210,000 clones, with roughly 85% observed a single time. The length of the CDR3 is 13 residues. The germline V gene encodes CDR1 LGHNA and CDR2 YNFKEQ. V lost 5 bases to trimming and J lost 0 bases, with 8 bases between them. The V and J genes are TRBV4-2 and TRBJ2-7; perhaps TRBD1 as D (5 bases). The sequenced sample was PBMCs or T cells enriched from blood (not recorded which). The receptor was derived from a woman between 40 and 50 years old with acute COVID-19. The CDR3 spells CASSRQLSYEQYF. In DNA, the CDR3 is TGTGCCAGCAGCAGACAGCTCTCCTACGAGCAGTACTTC.